Listed here are 28 T cell receptor beta chains from one sample, sequenced in a study of identical twins. TCRdb re-called the 5' RACE reads through MiXCR, storing one row per CDR3 protein. The sample consists of roughly 1.6 million distinct CDR3 sequences, under 35% of them appearing once. Sequenced sample: cord blood. These receptors came from a newborn girl in good health.

This clonotype was counted only a few times. The J gene is TRBJ2-3, the V gene TRBV18; D gene uncertain. The V gene's germline CDR1 is KGHSH and CDR2 LQKENI. Trimming pared 3 bases from V and 0 bases from J, leaving 10 bases between. The CDR3 loop spans 15 amino acids. The CDR3 reads CASSPGRQSTDTQYF. CDR3 sequence (DNA): TGTGCCAGCTCACCGGGCAGACAAAGCACAGATACGCAGTATTTT.

The J gene is TRBJ2-5, the V gene TRBV4-1; 9 nucleotides line up with TRBD2. Germline lookup yields CDR1 MGHRA and CDR2 YSYEKL. The CDR3 loop spans 17 amino acids. V lost 1 base to trimming and J lost 1 base; unmatched junction nucleotides: 7. CDR3 DNA: TGCGCCAGCAGCCAAGTTGTAGCGGGGGTCTCCCAAGAGACCCAGTACTTC. Its translation is CASSQVVAGVSQETQYF.

This clonotype was picked up many times. J is TRBJ2-3 and V is TRBV5-1; no definite D call. CDR3 length equals 14 residues. CDR1 SGHRS and CDR2 YFSETQ come from the germline V gene. Deletions cut 4 bases from V and 6 bases from J, with 15 bases between. The CDR3 DNA reads as TGCGCCAGCAGCCGCAACCAAATACGGGATACGCAGTATTTT. This sequence encodes CASSRNQIRDTQYF.

This clonotype appeared many times. The chain recombines TRBV18 with TRBJ2-1, with D possibly being TRBD1 (6 bases). The CDR3 is 14 amino acids. V dropped 8 bases and J dropped 1 base, with 12 bases sitting between them. From germline, CDR1 is KGHSH and CDR2 LQKENI. This chain's CDR3 is CASSRDRSYNEQFF. CDR3 coding DNA: TGTGCCAGCAGCCGAGACAGGTCCTACAATGAGCAGTTCTTC.

The chain is built from TRBV12-3 or TRBV12-4 and TRBJ2-1, with TRBD2 matching over 11 bases. After removal of 7 bases from V and 8 bases from J, the junction contained 10 bases not matched to a gene. The CDR3 sequence is 15 residues long. The CDR3 DNA reads TGTGCCAGCACCCCGGGACTAGCGGTGTTGGATGAGCAGTTCTTC. Amino acids: CASTPGLAVLDEQFF.

The chain couples TRBV25-1 to TRBJ2-1; 10 nucleotides align to TRBD2. V was pared by 1 base and J by 8 bases, with 5 bases of the junction left unmatched. There are 15 residues in the CDR3. CDR1 is MGHDK, CDR2 SYGVNS, per germline. The CDR3 DNA reads as TGTGCCAGCAGTGAATGGGCTAGCGGGAGCGATGAGCAGTTCTTC. Its translation is CASSEWASGSDEQFF.

This clonotype has just one count. This chain uses TRBV6-1 with TRBJ2-1; TRBD2 matches 7 bases. Germline V CDR1 and CDR2: MNHNS, SASEGT. The CDR3 totals 16 residues. V was clipped by 4 bases and J by 6 bases; unmatched bases: 12. The chain's CDR3 is CASSGLGAGASNEQFF. CDR3 DNA sequence: TGTGCCAGCAGTGGCCTAGGGGCGGGAGCCTCCAATGAGCAGTTCTTC.

V and J are TRBV29-1 and TRBJ1-1; 7 bases line up with TRBD1. The CDR3 is 12 residues long. Germline V gene sequence: CDR1 SQVTM, CDR2 ANQGSEA. Trimming removed 7 bases from V and 0 bases from J; junction bases left unmatched: 2. In DNA form, the CDR3 reads TGCAGCGGGGGACAGATGAACACTGAAGCTTTCTTT. Encoded protein: CSGGQMNTEAFF. The full variable domain, rest sourced from reference TRBV29-1 and TRBJ1-1, is SAVISQKPSRDICQRGTSLTIQCQVDSQVTMMFWYRQQPGQSLTLIATANQGSEATYESGFVIDKFPISRPNLTFSTLTVSNMSPEDSSIYLCSGGQMNTEAFFGQGTRLTVV.

The chain uses TRBV28 and TRBJ2-5; 10 nucleotides match TRBD1. The CDR3 has 17 residues. V gave up 3 bases and J gave up 9 bases; unmatched junction bases: 16. Germline assignment: CDR1 MDHEN and CDR2 SYDVKM. The CDR3, as DNA: TGTGCCAGCAGTTTCTTTAGGGACAGGGGCTACGGTCAGCCCCAGTACTTC. Its protein is CASSFFRDRGYGQPQYF.

CDR3 nucleotides: TGTGCCAGCAGCTTAAGGGGGACAGCTAATCAGCCCCAGCATTTT. Translation: CASSLRGTANQPQHF. The V gene is TRBV7-2, the J gene TRBJ1-5; 7 bases map to TRBD1. Germline values: CDR1 SGHTA, CDR2 FQGNSA. This CDR3 is 15 amino acids long. Germline trimming cut 2 bases from V and 4 bases from J; bases unmatched to any gene: 5.

The chain couples TRBV20-1 to TRBJ2-1, with TRBD2 identical over 7 bases. This CDR3 comprises 15 residues. The V gene end was trimmed by 3 bases and the J gene end by 7 bases; junction bases not matched to a gene: 12. Looked up from germline, CDR1 is DFQATT and CDR2 is SNEGSKA (reference sequence). The CDR3 sequence is CSAREYWRGSNEQFF. CDR3 nucleotide sequence: TGCAGTGCTAGGGAGTATTGGCGGGGGTCGAATGAGCAGTTCTTC.

The genes are TRBV20-1 and TRBJ1-2; 8 positions agree with TRBD1. The CDR3 extends over 15 amino acids. Germline V gene data show CDR1 as DFQATT and CDR2 as SNEGSKA (reference sequence). V lost 0 bases to trimming and J lost 3 bases; unmatched junction nucleotides: 6. The CDR3 DNA reads as TGCAGTGCTAGAGATCCCGGACAGGGAGACTATGGCTACACCTTC. It is translated as CSARDPGQGDYGYTF.

This clonotype has a single count. V and J are TRBV28 and TRBJ2-7; D may be TRBD2 (6 bases). The CDR3 sequence is 16 residues long. Germline V gives CDR1 MDHEN, CDR2 SYDVKM. Trimming stripped 3 bases from V and 0 bases from J, with 15 bases between. CDR3 sequence (DNA): TGTGCCAGCAGTTTTTTGAGCAGGACTACCTCCTACGAGCAGTACTTC. Its protein is CASSFLSRTTSYEQYF.

This clonotype was seen more than once but under ten times. This chain links TRBV18 with TRBJ2-5; D may be TRBD1 (6 bases). V lost 1 base and J lost 5, with 14 bases in between. This CDR3 has 15 residues. Per the germline V gene, CDR1 is KGHSH and CDR2 is LQKENI. CDR3 loop: CASSPRLGQSETQYF. Here the CDR3 DNA reads TGTGCCAGCTCACCACGACTTGGACAGTCCGAGACCCAGTACTTC.

This clonotype has just a few counts. The V call is TRBV25-1, the J call TRBJ2-3; possibly TRBD2 for D (7 bases). The CDR3 is 17 amino acids. The germline gives CDR1 MGHDK, CDR2 SYGVNS. V was cut by 4 bases and J by 4 bases, with 21 bases left in between. The CDR3 is CASSGEGGRAEPDTQYF. The CDR3 bases are TGTGCCAGCAGTGGGGAAGGGGGGAGGGCCGAACCAGATACGCAGTATTTT.

This clonotype came up a few times. J is TRBJ1-4 and V is TRBV29-1; tentatively, D is TRBD1 (6 bases). V lost 6 bases and J 8 bases, leaving 19 bases between the germline ends. CDR1 is SQVTM, CDR2 ANQGSEA, per germline. The CDR3 has 14 amino acids. CDR3 nucleotides: TGCAGCGTCGCCCCGGGACAATCTAGAGAAAAACTGTTTTTT. Encoded protein: CSVAPGQSREKLFF.

The chain has TRBV28 and TRBJ2-3, with a tentative D call TRBD2 (5 bases). The ends were cut back, 6 bases at V and 8 bases at J, with 12 bases in the middle. The CDR3 is made up of 12 amino acids. Germline lookup yields CDR1 MDHEN and CDR2 SYDVKM. CDR3 DNA sequence: TGTGCCAGCAGGCCCTCGGCGGGTACGCAGTATTTT. It specifies CASRPSAGTQYF.

This clonotype turned up a few times. V is TRBV7-6 and J is TRBJ2-3, with 8 bases identical to TRBD2. Per germline, CDR1 SGHVS and CDR2 FNYEAQ. There are 16 residues in the CDR3. V lost 5 bases to trimming and J lost 0 bases; unmatched junction nucleotides: 7. The chain's CDR3 is CASSPGGGTSTDTQYF. In DNA, the CDR3 is TGTGCCAGCAGCCCGGGCGGGGGGACTAGCACAGATACGCAGTATTTT.

Here the CDR3 DNA reads TGTGCCACCGTGGATGGAGGACCGTTCTACGAGCAGTACTTC. This sequence encodes CATVDGGPFYEQYF. The chain combines TRBV19 with TRBJ2-7, with a possible D match to TRBD2 (5 bases). CDR1 and CDR2 (germline): LNHDA, SQIVND (reference sequence). The V end was cut by 10 bases, the J end by 3 bases, with 19 bases between. The CDR3 has 14 residues.

This clonotype was recorded a few times. CDR3 region: CASSPGQFRAGANVLTF. CDR3 coding DNA: TGTGCCAGCAGTCCGGGACAGTTCAGGGCTGGGGCCAACGTCCTGACTTTC. This rearrangement joins TRBV12-3 or TRBV12-4 to TRBJ2-6; 7 nucleotides align to TRBD1. Trimming cost V 5 bases and J 2 bases; bases outside gene matches: 9. The CDR3 contains 17 residues.

This clonotype has only a few counts. The rearrangement uses TRBV10-3 and TRBJ2-7; TRBD1 or TRBD2 may be the D gene (9 bases each). This CDR3 spans 18 amino acids. The V end was cut by 9 bases, the J end by 6 bases, with 33 bases between. The germline V gene has CDR1 ENHRY and CDR2 SYGVKD. This CDR3 reads CAIKVGDRVGTSPSEQYF. CDR3 in DNA: TGTGCCATTAAGGTGGGGGACAGGGTCGGGACTAGCCCCTCCGAGCAGTACTTC.

This clonotype was recorded a few times. The V and J genes are TRBV20-1 and TRBJ2-5; 11 nucleotides agree with TRBD1. This CDR3 contains 16 residues. Germline V gives CDR1 DFQATT, CDR2 SNEGSKA (reference sequence). The V gene end was trimmed by 0 bases and the J gene end by 4 bases; junction bases not matched to a gene: 7. The CDR3 is CSARDGQGALGETQYF. The CDR3 DNA follows: TGCAGTGCTAGAGATGGACAGGGGGCTTTAGGAGAGACCCAGTACTTC.

V is TRBV3-1 and J is TRBJ1-1, with D hard to call. The CDR3 consists of 13 residues. The V and J ends lost 4 bases and 6 bases respectively, with 12 bases between them. The germline V gene encodes CDR1 LGHDT and CDR2 YNNKEL (reference sequence). The CDR3 protein is CASSRLGGAEAFF. The CDR3 region has the DNA TGTGCCAGCAGCCGACTGGGTGGGGCTGAAGCTTTCTTT.

The rearrangement joins TRBV6-4 to TRBJ1-1, with D uncertain. The germline V gene has CDR1 MRHNA and CDR2 SNTAGT. Trimming removed 2 bases from V and 0 bases from J, with 10 bases in between. CDR3 length: 15 amino acids. CDR3 DNA sequence: TGTGCCAGCAGTGACAGGCCTAGGGTGAACACTGAAGCTTTCTTT. Protein: CASSDRPRVNTEAFF.

This clonotype was detected a few times. J is TRBJ2-1 and V is TRBV14, with D unresolved. The germline gives CDR1 SGHDN, CDR2 FVKESK. V shed 4 bases and J shed 3 bases, with 22 bases lying between them. There are 18 residues in the CDR3. CDR3 coding DNA: TGTGCCAGCAGCCGTCTCAGACCGGGCCCTACGAACTACAATGAGCAGTTCTTC. Translating it yields CASSRLRPGPTNYNEQFF.

This clonotype was counted a single time. The CDR3 here is CASSQTLMVETQFF. The CDR3 nucleotides read TGCGCCAGCAGCCAAACCCTTATGGTGGAGACCCAGTTCTTC. The chain has TRBV4-1 and TRBJ2-1; D gene ambiguous. Germline CDR1 MGHRA, CDR2 YSYEKL. V lost 2 bases and J lost 13, with 18 bases in between. This CDR3 is built from 14 residues.

About this clonotype itself: A far larger clone differs by one base, so this is likely a read error. The V call is TRBV7-8, the J call TRBJ2-1; 9 nucleotides align to TRBD2. The CDR3 runs to 15 residues. Germline CDR1 SGHVS, CDR2 FQNEAQ. The CDR3 DNA follows: TGTGCCAGCAGCTCCGGGACTAGCTCCCACAATGAGCAGTTCTTC. Protein product: CASSSGTSSHNEQFF.

This sequence joins TRBV11-2 and TRBJ2-1, with 11 bases lining up with TRBD2. J was trimmed by 7 bases and V by 5 bases; bases with no gene match: 10. Germline V lookup: CDR1 SGHAT, CDR2 FQNNGV. The CDR3 totals 16 residues. The CDR3 protein is CASSQLSGRAANEQFF. Here the CDR3 DNA reads TGTGCCAGCAGCCAACTTAGCGGGAGGGCCGCGAATGAGCAGTTCTTC.